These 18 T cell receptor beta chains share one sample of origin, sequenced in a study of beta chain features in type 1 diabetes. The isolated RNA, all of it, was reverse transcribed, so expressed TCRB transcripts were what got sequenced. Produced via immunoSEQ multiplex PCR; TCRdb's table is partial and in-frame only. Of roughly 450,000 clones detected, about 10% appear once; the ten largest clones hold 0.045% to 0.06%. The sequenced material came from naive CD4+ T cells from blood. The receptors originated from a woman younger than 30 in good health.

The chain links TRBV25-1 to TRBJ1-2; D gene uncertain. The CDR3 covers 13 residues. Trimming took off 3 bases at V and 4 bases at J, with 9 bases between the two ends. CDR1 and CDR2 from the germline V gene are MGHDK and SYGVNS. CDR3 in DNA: TGTGCCAGCAGTGATCCTGACTTCTATGGCTACACCTTC. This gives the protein CASSDPDFYGYTF.

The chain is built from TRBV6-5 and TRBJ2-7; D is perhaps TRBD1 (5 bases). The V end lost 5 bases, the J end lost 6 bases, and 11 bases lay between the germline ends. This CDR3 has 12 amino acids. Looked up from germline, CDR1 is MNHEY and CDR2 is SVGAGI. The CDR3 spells CASSPRVGEQYV. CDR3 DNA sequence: TGTGCCAGCAGTCCCAGGGTTGGCGAGCAGTACGTC.

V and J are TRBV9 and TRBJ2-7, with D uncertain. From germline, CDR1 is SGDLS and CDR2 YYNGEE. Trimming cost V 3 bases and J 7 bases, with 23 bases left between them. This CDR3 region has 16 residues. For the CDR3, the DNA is TGTGCCAGCAGCGCCGGTTCAAGAGCCTCTCTCAGGGAGCAGTACTTC. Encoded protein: CASSAGSRASLREQYF.

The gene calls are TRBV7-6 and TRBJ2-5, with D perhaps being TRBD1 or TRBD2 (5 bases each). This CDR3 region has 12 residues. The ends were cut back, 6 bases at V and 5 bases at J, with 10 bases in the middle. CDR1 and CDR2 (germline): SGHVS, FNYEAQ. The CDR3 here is CASRRWGETQYF. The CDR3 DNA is TGTGCCAGCAGACGTTGGGGGGAGACCCAGTACTTC.

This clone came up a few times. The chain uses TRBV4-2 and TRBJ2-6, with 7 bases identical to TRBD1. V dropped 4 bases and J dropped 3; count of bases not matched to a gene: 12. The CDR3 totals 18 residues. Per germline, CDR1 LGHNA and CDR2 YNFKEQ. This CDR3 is CASSLPTGKMSGANVLTF. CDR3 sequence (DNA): TGTGCCAGCAGCCTGCCGACAGGGAAGATGAGTGGGGCCAACGTCCTGACTTTC.

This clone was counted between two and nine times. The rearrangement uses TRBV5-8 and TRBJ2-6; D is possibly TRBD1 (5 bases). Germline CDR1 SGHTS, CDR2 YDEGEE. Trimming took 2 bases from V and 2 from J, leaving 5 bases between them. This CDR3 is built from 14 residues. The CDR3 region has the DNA TGTGCCAGCAGCTTCAGGGCTGGGGCCAACGTCCTGACTTTC. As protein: CASSFRAGANVLTF.

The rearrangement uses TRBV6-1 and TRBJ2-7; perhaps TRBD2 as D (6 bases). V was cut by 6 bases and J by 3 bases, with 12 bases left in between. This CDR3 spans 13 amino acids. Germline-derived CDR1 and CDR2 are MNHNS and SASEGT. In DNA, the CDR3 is TGTGCCAGCAGCCGGGACTTCCTCTACGAGCAGTACTTC. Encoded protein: CASSRDFLYEQYF.

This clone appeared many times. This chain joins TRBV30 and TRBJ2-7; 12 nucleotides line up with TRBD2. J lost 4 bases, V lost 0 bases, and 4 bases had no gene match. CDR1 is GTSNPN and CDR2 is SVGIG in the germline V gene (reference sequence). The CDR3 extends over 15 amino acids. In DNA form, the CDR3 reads TGTGCCTGGAGTGTTGCTAGCGGGAGGGAATACGAGCAGTACTTC. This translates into CAWSVASGREYEQYF.

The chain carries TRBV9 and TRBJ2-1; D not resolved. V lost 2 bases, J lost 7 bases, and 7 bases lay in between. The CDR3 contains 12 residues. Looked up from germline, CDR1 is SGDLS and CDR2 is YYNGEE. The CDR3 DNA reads TGTGCCAGCAGCGTCGCTCCGAATGAGCAGTTCTTC. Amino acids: CASSVAPNEQFF.

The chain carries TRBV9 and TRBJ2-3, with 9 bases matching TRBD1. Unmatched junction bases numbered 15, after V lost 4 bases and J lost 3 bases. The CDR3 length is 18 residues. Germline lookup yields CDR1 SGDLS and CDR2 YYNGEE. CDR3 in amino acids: CASSLYSPGQGATDTQYF. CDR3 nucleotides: TGTGCCAGCAGCCTATATAGTCCGGGACAGGGTGCAACAGATACGCAGTATTTT.

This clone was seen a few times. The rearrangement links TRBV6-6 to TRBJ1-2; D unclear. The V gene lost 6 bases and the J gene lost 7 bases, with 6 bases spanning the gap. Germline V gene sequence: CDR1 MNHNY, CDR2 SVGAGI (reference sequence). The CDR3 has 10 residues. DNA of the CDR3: TGTGCCAGCAGGGACTTTGGCTACACCTTC. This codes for CASRDFGYTF.

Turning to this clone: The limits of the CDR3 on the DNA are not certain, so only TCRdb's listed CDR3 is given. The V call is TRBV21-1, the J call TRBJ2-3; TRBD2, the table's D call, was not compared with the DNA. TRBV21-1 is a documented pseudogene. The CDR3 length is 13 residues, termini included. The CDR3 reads CARWAGGSDTQYF.

The CDR3 DNA reads TGTGCCAGCAGCTCACAGGGCCCAGATACGCAGTATTTT. This codes for CASSSQGPDTQYF. This sequence joins TRBV7-2 and TRBJ2-3; TRBD1 is a possible D gene (6 bases). V lost 4 bases, J lost 4 bases, and 9 bases lay in between. Germline assignment: CDR1 SGHTA and CDR2 FQGNSA. The CDR3 is 13 amino acids.

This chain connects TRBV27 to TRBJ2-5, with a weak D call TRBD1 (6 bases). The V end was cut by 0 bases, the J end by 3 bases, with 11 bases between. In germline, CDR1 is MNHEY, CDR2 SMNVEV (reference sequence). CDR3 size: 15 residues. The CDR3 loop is CASSLSGAYKETQYF. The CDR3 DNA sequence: TGTGCCAGCAGTTTATCGGGGGCGTATAAAGAGACCCAGTACTTC.

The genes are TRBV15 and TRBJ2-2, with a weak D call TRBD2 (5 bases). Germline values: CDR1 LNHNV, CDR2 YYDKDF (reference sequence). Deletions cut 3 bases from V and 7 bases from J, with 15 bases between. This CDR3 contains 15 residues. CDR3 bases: TGTGCCACCAGCAGTCGACGGGATTCGGGCGGGGAGCTGTTTTTT. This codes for CATSSRRDSGGELFF.

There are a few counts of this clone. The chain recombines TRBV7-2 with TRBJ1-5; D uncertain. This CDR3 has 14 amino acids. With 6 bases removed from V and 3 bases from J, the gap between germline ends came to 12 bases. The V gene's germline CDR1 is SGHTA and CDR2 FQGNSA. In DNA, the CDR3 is TGTGCCAGCAGGTCCGTGGAAATCAATCAGCCCCAGCATTTT. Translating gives CASRSVEINQPQHF.

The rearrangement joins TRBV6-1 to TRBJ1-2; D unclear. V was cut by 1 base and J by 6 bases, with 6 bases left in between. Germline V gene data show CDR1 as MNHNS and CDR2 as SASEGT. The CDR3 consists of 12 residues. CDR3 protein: CASSEGWNGYTF. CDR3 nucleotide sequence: TGTGCCAGCAGTGAAGGTTGGAATGGCTACACCTTC.

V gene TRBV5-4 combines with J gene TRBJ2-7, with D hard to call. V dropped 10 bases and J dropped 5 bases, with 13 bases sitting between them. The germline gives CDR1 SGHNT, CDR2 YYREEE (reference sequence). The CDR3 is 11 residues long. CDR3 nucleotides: TGTGCCTTCCAGACTCCTCACGAGCAGTACGTC. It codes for CAFQTPHEQYV.